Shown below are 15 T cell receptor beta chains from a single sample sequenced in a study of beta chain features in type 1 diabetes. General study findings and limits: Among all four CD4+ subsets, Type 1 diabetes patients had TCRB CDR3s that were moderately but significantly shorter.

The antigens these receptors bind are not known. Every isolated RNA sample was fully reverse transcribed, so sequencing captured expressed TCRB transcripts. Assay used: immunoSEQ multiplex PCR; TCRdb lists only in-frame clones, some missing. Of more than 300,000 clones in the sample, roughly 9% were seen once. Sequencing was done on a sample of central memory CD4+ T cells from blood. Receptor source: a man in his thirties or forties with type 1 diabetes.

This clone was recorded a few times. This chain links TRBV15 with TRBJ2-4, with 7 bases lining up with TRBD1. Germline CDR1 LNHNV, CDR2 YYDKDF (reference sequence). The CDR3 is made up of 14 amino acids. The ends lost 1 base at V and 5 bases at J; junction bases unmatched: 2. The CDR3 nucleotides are TGTGCCACCAGCAGAGGACAGGGTCAAAACATTCAGTACTTC. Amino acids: CATSRGQGQNIQYF.

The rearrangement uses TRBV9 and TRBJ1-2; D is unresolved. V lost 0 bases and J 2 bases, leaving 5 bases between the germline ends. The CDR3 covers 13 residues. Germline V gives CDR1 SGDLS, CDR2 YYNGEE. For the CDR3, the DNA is TGTGCCAGCAGCGTAGGCGGGAACTATGGCTACACCTTC. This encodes CASSVGGNYGYTF.

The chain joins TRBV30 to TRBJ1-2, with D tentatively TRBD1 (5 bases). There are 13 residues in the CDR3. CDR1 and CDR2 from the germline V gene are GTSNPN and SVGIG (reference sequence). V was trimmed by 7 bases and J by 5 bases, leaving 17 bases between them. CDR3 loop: CASSRGAGYGYTF. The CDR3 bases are TGTGCCTCTTCCCGTGGGGCAGGATATGGCTACACCTTC.

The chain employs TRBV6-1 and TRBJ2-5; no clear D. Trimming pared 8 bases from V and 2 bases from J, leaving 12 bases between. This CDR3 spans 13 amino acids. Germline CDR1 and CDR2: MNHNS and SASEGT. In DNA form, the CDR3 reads TGTGCCAGCGTCCGGACGGTACAAGAGACCCAGTACTTC. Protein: CASVRTVQETQYF.

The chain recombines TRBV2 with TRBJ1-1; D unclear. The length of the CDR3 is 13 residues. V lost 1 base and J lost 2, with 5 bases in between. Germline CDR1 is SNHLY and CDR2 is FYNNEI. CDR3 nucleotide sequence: TGTGCCAGCAGTGAAGAGGCAAACACTGAAGCTTTCTTT. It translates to CASSEEANTEAFF.

In DNA form, the CDR3 reads TGTGCCAGCAGCGTCCCAAGGGAGACCCAGTACTTC. Its protein is CASSVPRETQYF. The rearrangement uses TRBV5-4 and TRBJ2-5; no clear D gene. The germline V gene encodes CDR1 SGHNT and CDR2 YYREEE (reference sequence). The CDR3 sequence is 12 residues long. With 4 bases removed from V and 5 bases from J, the gap between germline ends came to 9 bases.

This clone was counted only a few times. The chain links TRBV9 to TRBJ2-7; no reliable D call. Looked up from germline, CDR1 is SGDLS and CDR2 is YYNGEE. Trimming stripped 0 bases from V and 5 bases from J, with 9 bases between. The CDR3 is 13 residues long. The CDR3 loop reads CASSVAPSHEQYF. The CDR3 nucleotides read TGTGCCAGCAGCGTAGCACCTTCCCACGAGCAGTACTTC.

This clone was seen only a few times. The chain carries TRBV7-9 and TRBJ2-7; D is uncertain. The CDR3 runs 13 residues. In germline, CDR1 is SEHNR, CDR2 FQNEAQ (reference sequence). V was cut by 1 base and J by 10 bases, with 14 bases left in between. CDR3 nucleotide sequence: TGTGCCAGCAGCTTAGGAGGAACGAGTCGACAGTACTTC. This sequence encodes CASSLGGTSRQYF.

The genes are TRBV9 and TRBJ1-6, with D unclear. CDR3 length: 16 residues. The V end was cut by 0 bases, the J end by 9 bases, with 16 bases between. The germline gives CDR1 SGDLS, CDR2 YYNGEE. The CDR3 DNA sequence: TGTGCCAGCAGCGTAGGTAGTACCAGAATGGGTTCACCCCTCCACTTT. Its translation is CASSVGSTRMGSPLHF.

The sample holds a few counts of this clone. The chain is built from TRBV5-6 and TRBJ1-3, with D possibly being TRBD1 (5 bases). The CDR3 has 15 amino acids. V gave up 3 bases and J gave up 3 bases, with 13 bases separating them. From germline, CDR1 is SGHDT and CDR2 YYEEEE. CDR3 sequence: CASSSGTAFGNTIYF. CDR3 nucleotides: TGTGCCAGCAGCTCCGGGACGGCCTTTGGAAACACCATATATTTT.

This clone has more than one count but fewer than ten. In nucleotides, the CDR3 is TGTGCCAGCAGTTTATATGCAGGGTCCGGGGAGCTGTTTTTT. This codes for CASSLYAGSGELFF. The genes are TRBV28 and TRBJ2-2; D is perhaps TRBD1 (5 bases). Trimming took 1 base from V and 6 from J, leaving 9 bases between them. This CDR3 region has 14 residues. Germline V gene sequence: CDR1 MDHEN, CDR2 SYDVKM. Filled out from reference TRBV28 and TRBJ2-2, the complete variable domain reads DVKVTQSSRYLVKRTGEKVFLECVQDMDHENMFWYRQDPGLGLRLIYFSYDVKMKEKGDIPEGYSVSREKKERFSLILESASTNQTSMYLCASSLYAGSGELFFGEGSRLTVL.

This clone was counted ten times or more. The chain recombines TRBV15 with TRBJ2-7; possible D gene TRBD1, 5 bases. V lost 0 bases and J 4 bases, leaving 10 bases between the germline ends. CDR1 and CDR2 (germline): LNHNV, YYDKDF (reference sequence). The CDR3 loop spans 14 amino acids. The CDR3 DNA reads TGTGCCACCAGCAGAGATCGGGCAGGGTACGAGCAGTACTTC. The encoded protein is CATSRDRAGYEQYF.

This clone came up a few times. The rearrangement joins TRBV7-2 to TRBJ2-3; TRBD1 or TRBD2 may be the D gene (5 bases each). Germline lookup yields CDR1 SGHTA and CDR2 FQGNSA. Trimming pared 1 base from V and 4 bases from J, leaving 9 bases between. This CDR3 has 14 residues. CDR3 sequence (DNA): TGTGCCAGCAGCTTAGGCCGGGGCTCAGATACGCAGTATTTT. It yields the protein CASSLGRGSDTQYF. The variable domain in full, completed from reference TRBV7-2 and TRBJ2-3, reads GAGVSQSPSNKVTEKGKDVELRCDPISGHTALYWYRQSLGQGLEFLIYFQGNSAPDKSGLPSDRFSAERTGGSVSTLTIQRTQQEDSAVYLCASSLGRGSDTQYFGPGTRLTVL.

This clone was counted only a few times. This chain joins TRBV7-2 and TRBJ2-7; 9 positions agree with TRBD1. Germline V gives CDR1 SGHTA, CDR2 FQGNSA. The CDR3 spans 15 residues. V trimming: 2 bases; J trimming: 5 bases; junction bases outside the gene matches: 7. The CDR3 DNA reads TGTGCCAGCAGCTTAAACCCCGGGACAGGGAACGAGCAGTACTTC. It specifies CASSLNPGTGNEQYF. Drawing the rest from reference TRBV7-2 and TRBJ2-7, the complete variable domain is GAGVSQSPSNKVTEKGKDVELRCDPISGHTALYWYRQSLGQGLEFLIYFQGNSAPDKSGLPSDRFSAERTGGSVSTLTIQRTQQEDSAVYLCASSLNPGTGNEQYFGPGTRLTVT.

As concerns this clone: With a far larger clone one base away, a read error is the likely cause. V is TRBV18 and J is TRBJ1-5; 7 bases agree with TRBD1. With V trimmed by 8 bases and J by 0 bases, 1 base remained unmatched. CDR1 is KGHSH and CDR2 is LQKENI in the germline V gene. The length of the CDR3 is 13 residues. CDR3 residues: CASTGDSNQPQHF. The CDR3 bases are TGTGCCAGCACAGGGGATAGCAATCAGCCCCAGCATTTT.